The sequence of this TCR beta chain was determined in a study of patients and donors after allogeneic stem cell transplantation. In this sample, this clonotype is medium-sized. TCRdb recomputed calls from the RT-PCR reads with MiXCR, one row per CDR3 protein. The sample lists tens of thousands of distinct CDR3 sequences, 6.5% to 7% occurring once. Trimming removed 1 base at V and 0 bases at J, with 3 bases between. The CDR3 contains 13 residues. The genes are TRBV12-3 or TRBV12-4 and TRBJ1-2; D remains ambiguous. Specimen: blood, either unsorted or a sorted T cell fraction (not recorded which). The clonotype was recovered from a human donor who was either an allogeneic HSCT recipient or a stem cell or donor lymphocyte infusion donor (not recorded which). It is not recorded whose cells these are; they may come from a transplant donor. The CDR3 DNA sequence: TGTGCCAGCAGTTTAGGCGCTAACTATGGCTACACCTTC. Translation: CASSLGANYGYTF.